This entry describes one T cell receptor beta chain. Its cognate antigen is unknown. This sample is drawn from a study of blood T cells in healthy people across ages. In the study overall: T cells yielded about one barcoded beta molecule per two cells through template switching.

Per sample, at least 5 micrograms of total RNA were extracted. CDR3 size: 14 residues. The V gene's germline CDR1 is MNHEY and CDR2 SVGAGI. General observations from the study: It was the long-lived donors that had more naive CD4+ cells and higher diversity than aged donors.

Combining a sample-barcoded 5' primer with a J-beta primer mix, a second PCR ran for roughly 6 to 12 cycles. A template-switch adaptor containing 12 random nucleotides labeled each cDNA molecule. TCRdb re-derived calls from the 5' RACE reads in MiXCR, one entry per CDR3 protein. The sample shows about 1.6 million distinct CDR3 sequences, about 32% of them seen only once. The sample consisted of blood. The receptor comes from a woman between 25 and 40 years old in good health. The chain links TRBV6-5 to TRBJ2-5; D not certain. The J call is in doubt because the DNA end fits TRBJ2-7 better. The CDR3 region has the DNA TGTGCCAGCAGTTACTCGAAACTTAACTACGAGCAGTACTTC. Translating it yields CASSYSKLNYEQYF.